This TCR beta chain originates from a study of patients and donors after allogeneic stem cell transplantation. CDR1 MGHRA and CDR2 YSYEKL come from the germline V gene. The CDR3 contains 18 residues. V was cut by 1 base and J by 3 bases, with 18 bases left in between. TCRdb reprocessed the RT-PCR reads with MiXCR, giving one entry per CDR3 protein. Altogether approximately 160,000 distinct CDR3 sequences are present, approximately 22% being singletons, with the ten largest covering roughly 25%. What was sequenced was blood, either unsorted or a sorted T cell fraction (not recorded which). The source is a human donor who was either an allogeneic HSCT recipient or a stem cell or donor lymphocyte infusion donor (not recorded which). It is not recorded whose cells these are; they may come from a transplant donor. This chain uses TRBV4-1 with TRBJ2-2; the D is unclear. The CDR3 sequence: CASSQGVSGWADTGELFF. In DNA, the CDR3 is TGCGCCAGCAGCCAAGGCGTCAGTGGCTGGGCGGACACCGGGGAGCTGTTTTTT.